Listed here is a single T cell receptor beta chain. This clone was recorded only once. The antigen it binds to is not known. Per-nucleotide qualities are absent, and no much larger clonotype sits a single base away. The sample has other DNA sequences that encode this CDR3 too. This sample was included in a study of shared clonotypes between healthy human individuals (dated by TCRdb to the early 2020s). For context, the study as a whole: A couple of women and three men aged 18 to 49 years were included in the cohort. To estimate repertoire size and how much clonotype sharing occurs between individuals, the study deeply sequenced the blood TCR repertoires of five healthy adults. Different laboratories and diverse techniques were used to prepare libraries and sequence TCR repertoires, to increase sequencing depth and limit assay-specific biases. Each donor's leukapheresis produced roughly between roughly 0.94 and 9.5 billion PBMCs.

The paper as a whole reports these results and caveats: Sampling was restricted to blood, and TCR repertoires in tissues likely differ from the TCR repertoires found in blood. Pairwise subsampling led to the expectation that sequencing depth would affect the degree of clonotype sharing among donors. Because the study included only a small number of donors, the genetic and exposure-history diversity represented was limited.

CDR1 and CDR2 are read off the germline V gene (reference sequence) as SEHNR and FQNEAQ. The cysteine opens and the phenylalanine closes a CDR3 of 14 amino acids. Here the CDR3 DNA is all that survives: 42 bases in frame from base 1. V is cut by 5 bases and J by 0 bases, and the space between the germline ends is 11 bases. The donors were healthy, HIV-negative adults who had no recently reported acute infections or vaccinations. Every donor was a Caucasian adult residing in Nashville, Tennessee, USA. For unsorted samples, some 100 million PBMCs were counted, and genomic DNA was extracted using the QIAamp DNA Blood Mini kit. Blood was collected by leukapheresis, and PBMCs were isolated by Ficoll-Histopaque density gradient centrifugation and then cryopreserved in liquid nitrogen vapor phase. Using the deep immunoSEQ assay, multiplex PCR amplified TCR CDR3 regions from genomic DNA. Extracted genomic DNA from each cell subset was spread evenly across all wells of several immunoSEQ 96-well plates, with each plate serving as a replicate. For unsorted PBMC, approximately 300 ng of genomic DNA, equivalent to around 30,000 T cell genomes, went into each replicate PCR. Unsorted PBMC genomic DNA was sequenced across ten immunoSEQ deep assay plates. Purified libraries were measured with a Qubit 3.0 fluorometer, size-checked on a Bioanalyzer 2100, and measured again with the KAPA Library Quantification kit. Each immunoSEQ 96-well plate was sequenced on its own single-read 150-cycle Illumina NextSeq 550 flow cell. From the authors' description of their analysis: Because the immunoSEQ output included only junctional sequences and no quality scores, the filtering could not be the same as the filtering used for full-length reads. To assign V/J genes and CDR3, sequences were annotated against IMGT germline references using PyIR, a Python wrapper for IgBLAST v1.9. Reads were removed for weak V/J assignments (E-value above 1e-6), missing CDR3, stop codons, out-of-frame junctions, or ambiguous translated residues. V3J clonotypes were defined as sequences sharing the same inferred V gene, J gene, and CDR3 amino acid sequence. Percentage overlap between repertoires was calculated by dividing the number of shared unique clonotypes by the size of the smaller repertoire. Richness of each repertoire was evaluated using RTK rarefaction, the Chao1 estimator, and Recon v2.1 estimates of unobserved clonotypes. The source is immuneACCESS, and TCRdb retained only in-frame sequences with V and J called. Part of the clones is not carried over; for the studies checked, unresolved V genes explain less than half of this, and the remainder is unexplained. V, J and clone size derive from that table, while D and trimming were established from the DNA sequence. This sample holds about 560,000 clones; around three quarters were observed only once. The ten largest clones represent about 12% of the sample.

The sample consisted of PBMCs. The TCR was taken from a woman between 35 and 50 years old in good health. Some clones in this sample may be carry-over from other donors' samples. The V and J segments used are TRBV7-9 and TRBJ2-7; the D gene cannot be resolved reliably. The CDR3 loop reads CASSPDRNSYEQYF. The DNA sequence follows: TGTGCCAGCAGCCCGGACCGCAACTCCTACGAGCAGTACTTC. With the portions outside the CDR3 filled from the reference TRBV7-9 and TRBJ2-7 genes, the complete variable region becomes DTGVSQNPRHKITKRGQNVTFRCDPISEHNRLYWYRQTLGQGPEFLTYFQNEAQLEKSRLLSDRFSAERPKGSFSTLEIQRTEQGDSAMYLCASSPDRNSYEQYFGPGTRLTVT.